Reported below is one T cell receptor (beta chain). Its antigen is not identified. The sample comes from a study of PD-1 blockade in classical Hodgkin lymphoma. Repertoires were generated with immunoSEQ multiplex PCR, while TCRdb's copy carries only in-frame clones and drops some. The repertoire holds fewer than 40,000 clones, with 85% to 90% as singletons. Study conclusions and caveats: Causes of the repertoire differences remain undefined, possibly disease activity or prior therapy. Reports described newly diagnosed patients as having lower baseline TCR diversity than healthy donors.

The germline CDR1 and CDR2 sequences are SGHNT and YYREEE (reference sequence). This CDR3 region has 15 residues. V gave up 4 bases and J gave up 5 bases; unmatched junction bases: 8. As to time point: newly diagnosed, previously untreated cHL patient sample. Investigators isolated CD4+ T cells from thawed PBMCs through magnetic negative selection. Comparators were PBMCs taken from newly diagnosed, untreated classical Hodgkin lymphoma. V is TRBV5-4 and J is TRBJ2-2; 7 bases map to TRBD2. This TCR was sampled from a human donor with classical Hodgkin lymphoma. The sequencing input was CD4+ T cells from blood. CDR3 sequence: CASSAARGGTGELFF. Here the CDR3 DNA reads TGTGCCAGCAGCGCCGCTCGGGGAGGGACCGGGGAGCTGTTTTTT. The full variable domain, in which reference TRBV5-4 and TRBJ2-2 provide the parts outside the CDR3, is ETGVTQSPTHLIKTRGQQVTLRCSSQSGHNTVSWYQQALGQGPQFIFQYYREEENGRGNFPPRFSGLQFPNYSSELNVNALELDDSALYLCASSAARGGTGELFFGEGSRLTVL.